This T cell receptor beta chain was sequenced in a study of OX40 agonist ivuxolimab in advanced cancers. Study information: Patients were infused with ivuxolimab every 2 weeks at 0.01 to 10 mg/kg. Findings and limits, study-wide: Fewer expanded clones were found on average in CD4+ than in CD8+ T cells. Among the lowest levels of clonal expansion were found in partial responders at 0.1-3.0 mg/kg.

Data came from immunoSEQ multiplex PCR; TCRdb stores just in-frame clones and leaves some out. The sample records about 30,000 clones, 80% to 95% being singletons. This CDR3 region has 14 residues. Germline assignment: CDR1 SGHTA and CDR2 FQGNSA. Trimming left V 1 base short and J 0 bases short, with 4 bases between. Regarding this clone: The target antigen is unknown. This CDR3 is also generated by other DNA sequences in the sample.

The sequence was obtained from an adult with an advanced solid tumor such as melanoma, head and neck, liver or kidney cancer. The source was CD4+ or CD8+ T cells sorted from blood, collected in a trial of the OX40 agonist ivuxolimab. The chain is built from TRBV7-2 and TRBJ1-3, with D unresolved. CDR3 sequence (DNA): TGTGCCAGCAGCTTAGGGTCCTCTGGAAACACCATATATTTT. This gives the protein CASSLGSSGNTIYF.